Below, one T cell receptor (beta chain) is given with its context. The antigen is not known. The sample originates from a study of cytomegalovirus exposure and HLA in healthy donors. The study's findings and limits: The authors confirmed in vitro that three CMV-associated chains were specific for CMV antigens.

The assay was immunoSEQ multiplex PCR, and TCRdb's table has in-frame clones only and misses some. Among fewer than 140,000 clones listed, around 90% were seen once. Trimming cost V 4 bases and J 2 bases, with 14 bases left between them. This CDR3 spans 15 amino acids. Germline values: CDR1 LGHNA, CDR2 YSLEER. Sequences were obtained from PBMCs. The chain combines TRBV4-3 with TRBJ1-1, with D unresolved. This clonotype was obtained from a woman aged 18-29 years in good health and CMV-seropositive. The CDR3: CASSPEWAANTEAFF. CDR3 DNA sequence: TGCGCCAGCAGCCCCGAGTGGGCAGCCAACACTGAAGCTTTCTTT.